Only a few counts were recorded for the clone carrying this T cell receptor (beta chain). Its target is unknown. Germline assignment: CDR1 SEHNR and CDR2 FQNEAQ (reference sequence). This CDR3 region has 14 residues. V was clipped by 4 bases and J by 1 base, with 10 bases between them. This record comes from a study of T cell repertoires in cytomegalovirus infection. From the reads, TCRdb called clonotypes with MiXCR, one entry per CDR3 protein. The sample consists of fewer than 900,000 distinct CDR3 sequences, 29% of them appearing once. This sequence was found in a human donor in good health (CMV status not recorded). Some clones in this sample may be carry-over from other donors' samples. V gene TRBV7-9 combines with J gene TRBJ1-1, with D perhaps matching TRBD1 (5 bases). The sample in question was cultured CD8+ T cells from PBMCs, obtained from culture after CMV antigen stimulation. The CDR3 region has the DNA TGTGCCAGCAGCTCCGAGGACAAGAACACTGAAGCTTTCTTT. Its translation: CASSSEDKNTEAFF. Complete variable domain (other parts from reference TRBV7-9 and TRBJ1-1): DTGVSQNPRHKITKRGQNVTFRCDPISEHNRLYWYRQTLGQGPEFLTYFQNEAQLEKSRLLSDRFSAERPKGSFSTLEIQRTEQGDSAMYLCASSSEDKNTEAFFGQGTRLTVV.